A selection of T cell receptor beta chains follows, all from one sample in a study of OX40 agonist ivuxolimab in advanced cancers. Assay: immunoSEQ multiplex PCR; the TCRdb copy retains only in-frame clones and omits some. Here the sample spans 30,000 or so clones, about 83% being singletons. The specimen was CD4+ or CD8+ T cells sorted from blood, collected in a trial of the OX40 agonist ivuxolimab. These receptors were collected from an adult with an advanced solid tumor such as melanoma, head and neck, liver or kidney cancer. Each CDR3 is given with its conserved first and last residue. The D gene is left open where the match is weak. Not every row has a clone size; where given, it reads once, few, many or a size class.

J gene	V gene	clone size	D gene	CDR3 protein	CDR3 DNA
TRBJ2-7	TRBV9	.	TRBD2	CASSNSGSEYEQYF	TGTGCCAGCAGTAATAGCGGGAGTGAGTACGAGCAGTACTTC
TRBJ2-1	TRBV27	.	TRBD2	CASTGWTSGRNEQFF	TGTGCCAGCACCGGATGGACTAGCGGGAGGAATGAGCAGTTCTTC
TRBJ1-2	TRBV5-5	.	.	CASSLAQGRQLDGYTF	TGTGCCAGCAGCTTGGCCCAGGGCAGGCAGCTAGATGGCTACACCTTC
TRBJ2-7	TRBV7-9	.	.	CASSSLMAGGEEQYF	TGTGCCAGCAGCTCCCTTATGGCAGGAGGAGAGGAGCAGTACTTC
TRBJ2-7	TRBV27	.	.	CASSPEMGGPYEQYF	TGTGCCAGCAGTCCGGAGATGGGCGGCCCCTACGAGCAGTACTTC
TRBJ2-1	TRBV7-9	.	.	CASSLGREQFF	TGTGCCAGCAGCTTAGGGCGAGAGCAGTTCTTC
TRBJ2-1	TRBV5-1	.	TRBD2	CASSLGLAVYNEQFF	TGCGCCAGCAGCTTGGGACTAGCGGTCTACAATGAGCAGTTCTTC
TRBJ1-1	TRBV5-1	once	TRBD1	CASSLAGGTGTNTEAFF	TGCGCCAGCAGCTTGGCCGGCGGGACAGGGACGAACACTGAAGCTTTCTTT
TRBJ2-7	TRBV30	.	TRBD2	CACHTGGQTYEQYF	TGTGCCTGCCACACGGGGGGGCAAACCTACGAGCAGTACTTC
TRBJ2-7	TRBV7-8	.	TRBD1	CASSLVRQGVSYEQYF	TGTGCCAGCAGCTTAGTAAGACAGGGGGTTTCCTACGAGCAGTACTTC
TRBJ1-2	TRBV2	.	TRBD1	CASRGTGGYTF	TGTGCCAGCAGGGGGACAGGGGGCTACACCTTC
TRBJ1-3	TRBV5-6	.	.	CASSLGSSGNTIYF	TGTGCCAGCAGCTTAGGCAGCTCTGGAAACACCATATATTTT
TRBJ2-7	TRBV28	once	TRBD2	CASSSRLAGFSYEQYF	TGTGCCAGCAGTTCCCGTCTAGCGGGTTTCTCCTACGAGCAGTACTTC
TRBJ2-1	TRBV29-1	.	.	CSVAEGHEQFF	TGCAGCGTTGCGGAGGGGCATGAGCAGTTCTTC
TRBJ2-7	TRBV2	few	TRBD2	CASSESLAGAAYEQYF	TGTGCCAGCAGTGAATCGCTAGCGGGGGCTGCCTACGAGCAGTACTTC
TRBJ2-1	TRBV30	.	.	CAWSVSLVYNEQFF	TGTGCCTGGAGTGTTAGCTTGGTCTACAATGAGCAGTTCTTC
TRBJ2-1	TRBV5-8	.	.	CASSSRESSYNEQFF	TGTGCCAGCAGCAGCCGGGAAAGCTCCTACAATGAGCAGTTCTTC
TRBJ1-1	TRBV27	.	.	CASSFTRAGTEAFF	TGTGCCAGCAGTTTTACCAGGGCGGGCACTGAAGCTTTCTTT